These 17 T cell receptor beta chains share one sample of origin, sequenced in a study of CD8+CD57+ T cells in acquired aplastic anemia. Patients included in sequencing had previously demonstrated CD8+CD57+ cell expansion by flow cytometry. It was genomic DNA that served as the template for profiling TCR beta VDJ and CDR3. Each CDR3 protein gets one entry after TCRdb re-called the reads with MiXCR. The sample yields some 150,000 distinct CDR3 sequences, around half seen once. Sequenced input: sorted CD4+, CD8+, or CD8+CD57+ T cells (not recorded which) from PBMCs. The receptor set was obtained from a human donor with aplastic anemia.

The chain combines TRBV20-1 with TRBJ2-3; no clear D gene. The V end was cut by 0 bases, the J end by 14 bases, with 12 bases between. The CDR3 covers 11 residues. Looked up from germline, CDR1 is DFQATT and CDR2 is SNEGSKA (reference sequence). This CDR3 is CSAREGSLPYF. CDR3 in DNA: TGCAGTGCTAGAGAGGGTAGCCTGCCGTATTTT.

V is TRBV29-1 and J is TRBJ2-1, with D possibly being TRBD1 or TRBD2 (6 bases each). CDR3 length equals 17 residues. In germline, CDR1 is SQVTM, CDR2 ANQGSEA. Trimming took 3 bases from V and 8 from J, leaving 26 bases between them. The CDR3 region is CSVDPTPGGGRFHEQFF. The CDR3 nucleotides are TGCAGCGTTGACCCCACTCCAGGAGGGGGGCGATTCCATGAGCAGTTCTTC.

This clonotype was seen a handful of times. As DNA, the CDR3 is TGTGCCACCAGTGATTTAAAGGGTAACTCCTACGAGCAGTACTTC. Translating gives CATSDLKGNSYEQYF. This chain joins TRBV24-1 and TRBJ2-7, with no clear D. V was pared by 1 base and J by 0 bases, with 9 bases between. This CDR3 is 15 amino acids long. Germline assignment: CDR1 KGHDR and CDR2 SFDVKD.

At least ten counts were recorded for this clonotype. This chain uses TRBV12-3 or TRBV12-4 with TRBJ1-5; D not certain. The CDR3 is 13 residues long. Trimming pared 4 bases from V and 8 bases from J, leaving 12 bases between. Here the CDR3 DNA reads TGTGCCAGCAGTTGGGAGACGAGGGAGCCCCAGCATTTT. The encoded protein is CASSWETREPQHF.

J is TRBJ1-2 and V is TRBV7-8; possible D gene TRBD1, 5 bases. V was pared by 5 bases and J by 3 bases, with 10 bases between. This CDR3 spans 13 amino acids. Germline V lookup: CDR1 SGHVS, CDR2 FQNEAQ. CDR3 DNA sequence: TGTGCCAGCAGCAGGGGTTTCGACTATGGCTACACCTTC. This sequence encodes CASSRGFDYGYTF.

This clonotype was seen just once. The chain recombines TRBV11-1 with TRBJ2-1; TRBD2 might be the D (8 bases). This CDR3 is 15 amino acids long. Trimming pared 5 bases from V and 8 bases from J, leaving 19 bases between. Germline V lookup: CDR1 SGHAT, CDR2 FQDESV (reference sequence). CDR3 loop: CASSPGGGPIDEQFF. CDR3 nucleotide sequence: TGTGCCAGCAGCCCGGGAGGGGGCCCCATCGATGAGCAGTTCTTC.

This sequence joins TRBV20-1 and TRBJ2-1; D might be TRBD2 (6 bases). Germline CDR1 DFQATT, CDR2 SNEGSKA (reference sequence). Trimming shortened V by 2 bases and J by 5 bases, and 16 bases separated the two germline ends. CDR3 length: 15 amino acids. The CDR3 spells CSARSSGLIHNEQFF. In nucleotides, the CDR3 is TGCAGTGCTAGATCTTCGGGACTGATTCACAATGAGCAGTTCTTC.

This clonotype has a count of ten or more. The chain has TRBV15 and TRBJ1-1; D ambiguous. CDR1 and CDR2 from the germline V gene are LNHNV and YYDKDF (reference sequence). Trimming shortened V by 3 bases and J by 3 bases, and 11 bases separated the two germline ends. This CDR3 is 14 amino acids long. The CDR3 DNA reads TGTGCCACCAGCAGTGATGGGTCCTACACTGAAGCTTTCTTT. This encodes CATSSDGSYTEAFF.

There are many counts of this clonotype. The V and J genes are TRBV15 and TRBJ1-1; D perhaps matches TRBD1 (5 bases). Germline V gene sequence: CDR1 LNHNV, CDR2 YYDKDF (reference sequence). V lost 8 bases and J 0 bases, leaving 13 bases between the germline ends. There are 14 residues in the CDR3. CDR3 DNA: TGTGCCACCTCGGGGGGGATATTGAACACTGAAGCTTTCTTT. Its protein product is CATSGGILNTEAFF.

This clonotype showed up just a few times. The chain employs TRBV20-1 and TRBJ2-3, with TRBD2 as a possible D gene (5 bases). Trimming removed 7 bases at V and 2 bases at J, with 13 bases between. This CDR3 contains 13 residues. CDR1 and CDR2 from the germline V gene are DFQATT and SNEGSKA (reference sequence). Written as DNA, the CDR3 is TGCAGTGTAGTTCGGGATGACACAGATACGCAGTATTTT. It is translated as CSVVRDDTDTQYF.

The chain combines TRBV6-2 or TRBV6-3 with TRBJ2-1; tentatively, D is TRBD2 (5 bases). V was clipped by 10 bases and J by 10 bases, with 23 bases between them. CDR3 size: 14 residues. Germline CDR1 reads MNHEY; CDR2 reads SVGEGT. As DNA, the CDR3 is TGTGCCATCTCGGGGTGGGCCGTTGTCGGCGAGCAGTTCTTC. This gives the protein CAISGWAVVGEQFF.

This clonotype was picked up many times. The genes are TRBV5-5 and TRBJ2-7; 8 bases agree with TRBD1. The germline CDR1 and CDR2 sequences are SGHKS and YYEKEE (reference sequence). The CDR3 runs 14 residues. Trimming removed 0 bases from V and 3 bases from J; junction bases left unmatched: 2. This chain's CDR3 is CASSLGTGFYEQYF. CDR3 sequence (DNA): TGTGCCAGCAGCTTGGGGACAGGGTTCTACGAGCAGTACTTC.

This clonotype has more than one count but fewer than ten. The genes are TRBV6-1 and TRBJ2-7; D gene unclear. V was cut by 0 bases and J by 7 bases, with 10 bases left in between. The germline V gene encodes CDR1 MNHNS and CDR2 SASEGT. This CDR3 region has 13 residues. The CDR3 sequence: CASSEAQEKEQYV. CDR3 sequence (DNA): TGTGCCAGCAGTGAAGCGCAAGAGAAGGAGCAGTACGTC.

This chain links TRBV7-2 with TRBJ2-7; D gene unclear. This CDR3 is 13 amino acids long. Trimming removed 1 base at V and 11 bases at J, with 15 bases between. In germline, CDR1 is SGHTA, CDR2 FQGNSA. The CDR3: CASSLERTSSEYF. The CDR3 coding sequence is TGTGCCAGCAGCTTAGAGAGGACCTCCTCGGAGTACTTC.

This clonotype was seen ten or more times. This chain connects TRBV19 to TRBJ2-2, with 12 nucleotides matching TRBD2. Germline V lookup: CDR1 LNHDA, CDR2 SQIVND (reference sequence). The CDR3 sequence is 17 residues long. V lost 7 bases and J lost 0; bases outside the gene matches: 6. CDR3 residues: CASIETSGGSNTGELFF. CDR3 coding DNA: TGTGCCAGTATTGAGACTAGCGGGGGTTCGAACACCGGGGAGCTGTTTTTT.

This clonotype was detected many times. V usage is TRBV4-1 and J usage is TRBJ2-5, with 7 bases that match TRBD2. This CDR3 is built from 13 residues. Trimming removed 1 base from V and 5 bases from J; junction bases left unmatched: 1. Germline CDR1 is MGHRA and CDR2 is YSYEKL. CDR3: CASSQGSGETQYF. The CDR3 bases are TGCGCCAGCAGCCAAGGTAGCGGGGAGACCCAGTACTTC.

The chain carries TRBV2 and TRBJ1-1; D unresolved. The germline V gene encodes CDR1 SNHLY and CDR2 FYNNEI. This CDR3 region has 15 residues. V lost 2 bases, J lost 4 bases, and 14 bases lay in between. The CDR3: CASSETGARVTEAFF. The CDR3 DNA reads TGTGCCAGCAGTGAAACCGGAGCGAGGGTCACTGAAGCTTTCTTT.